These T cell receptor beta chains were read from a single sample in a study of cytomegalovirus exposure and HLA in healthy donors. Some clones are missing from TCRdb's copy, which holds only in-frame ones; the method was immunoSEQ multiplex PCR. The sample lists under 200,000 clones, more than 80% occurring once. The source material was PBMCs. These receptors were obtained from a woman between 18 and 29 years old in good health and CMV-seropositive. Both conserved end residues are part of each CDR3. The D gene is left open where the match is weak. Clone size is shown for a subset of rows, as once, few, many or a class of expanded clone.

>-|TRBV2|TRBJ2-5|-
CASSDDSTGRETQYF
TGTGCCAGCAGTGACGATAGTACGGGGAGAGAGACCCAGTACTTC
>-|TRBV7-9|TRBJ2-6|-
CASTPRGSGANVLTF
TGTGCCAGCACCCCCCGGGGCTCTGGGGCCAACGTCCTGACTTTC
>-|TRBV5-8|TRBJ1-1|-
CASSLWALGVGRNTEAFF
TGTGCCAGCAGCTTGTGGGCCTTGGGTGTGGGGAGAAACACTGAAGCTTTCTTT
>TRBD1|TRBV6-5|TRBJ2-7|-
CASRAGTATYEQYF
TGTGCCAGCAGGGCCGGGACAGCGACCTACGAGCAGTACTTC
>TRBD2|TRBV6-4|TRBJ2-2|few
CASSDSASGGGELFF
TGTGCCAGCAGTGACTCCGCTAGCGGTGGCGGGGAGCTGTTTTTT
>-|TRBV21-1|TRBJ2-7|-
CASTAGLTGNSNEF
TGTGCCAGCACAGCTGGGCTAACAGGGAACTCTAACGAATTC
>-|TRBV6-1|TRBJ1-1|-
CASSSDPPGAFF
TGTGCCAGCAGTTCAGACCCCCCGGGGGCTTTCTTT
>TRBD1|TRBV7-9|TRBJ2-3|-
CASSLAIQGSGDTQYF
TGTGCCAGCAGCTTAGCGATACAGGGGAGTGGAGATACGCAGTATTTT
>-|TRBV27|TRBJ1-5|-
CASSLQGNQPQHF
TGTGCCAGCAGTTTACAGGGCAATCAGCCCCAGCATTTT
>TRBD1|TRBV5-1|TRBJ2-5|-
CASSWTGETQYF
TGCGCCAGCAGCTGGACAGGAGAGACCCAGTACTTC
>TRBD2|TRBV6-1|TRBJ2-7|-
CASRGLAGGKYEQYF
TGTGCCAGCAGGGGACTAGCGGGGGGGAAATACGAGCAGTACTTC
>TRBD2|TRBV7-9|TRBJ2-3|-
CASSLEGLAVPYF
TGTGCCAGCAGCTTAGAGGGACTAGCGGTACCCTATTTT
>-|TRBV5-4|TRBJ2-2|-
CASSLSDTTGELFF
TGTGCCAGCAGCTTATCAGACACCACCGGGGAGCTGTTTTTT
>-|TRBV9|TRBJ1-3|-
CASSAAGSSGNTIYF
TGTGCCAGCAGCGCTGCGGGCAGCTCTGGAAACACCATATATTTT
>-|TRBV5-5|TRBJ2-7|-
CASSPSGEVSYEQYF
TGTGCCAGCAGCCCCTCCGGGGAAGTCTCCTACGAGCAGTACTTC
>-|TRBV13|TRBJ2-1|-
CASSLTKNLLAPDEQFF
TGTGCCAGCAGCCTAACGAAGAACTTACTAGCTCCCGATGAGCAGTTCTTC
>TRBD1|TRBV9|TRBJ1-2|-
CASSVGERRRGQGASYGYTF
TGTGCCAGCAGCGTAGGAGAGAGGAGGAGGGGACAGGGGGCTTCCTATGGCTACACCTTC
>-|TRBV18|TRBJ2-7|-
CASSQAQGSYEQYF
TGTGCCAGCTCGCAGGCACAGGGTTCCTACGAGCAGTACTTC
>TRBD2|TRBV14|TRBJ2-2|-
CASSRLSGGAVGELFF
TGTGCCAGCAGCCGTCTTAGCGGGGGGGCCGTCGGGGAGCTGTTTTTT
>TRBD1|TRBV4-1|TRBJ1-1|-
CASSQSTGENTEAFF
TGCGCCAGCAGCCAGTCCACAGGGGAGAACACTGAAGCTTTCTTT
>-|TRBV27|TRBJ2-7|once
CASSRNSDYEQYF
TGTGCCAGCAGTCGTAACTCCGACTACGAGCAGTACTTC
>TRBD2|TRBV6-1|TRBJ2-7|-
CAIGTSGNYEQYF
TGTGCCATTGGGACTAGCGGAAACTACGAGCAGTACTTC
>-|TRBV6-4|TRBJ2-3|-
CASSEERSDADTQYF
TGTGCCAGCAGTGAGGAGCGATCTGATGCAGATACGCAGTATTTT
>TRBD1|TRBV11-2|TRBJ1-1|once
CASSSYRGRNTEAFF
TGTGCCAGCAGTTCCTACAGGGGGCGAAACACTGAAGCTTTCTTT
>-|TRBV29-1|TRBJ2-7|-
CSATDKSYEQYF
TGCAGCGCTACCGACAAGTCCTACGAGCAGTACTTC
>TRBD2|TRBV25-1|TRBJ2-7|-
CASTPKGGRVYEQYF
TGTGCCAGCACCCCAAAAGGAGGGAGGGTCTACGAGCAGTACTTC
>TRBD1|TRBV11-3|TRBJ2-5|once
CASSLGAGGLAETQYF
TGTGCCAGCAGCTTAGGGGCAGGGGGCTTGGCAGAGACCCAGTACTTC
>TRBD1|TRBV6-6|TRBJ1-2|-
CASSPGTGRGYTF
TGTGCCAGCAGTCCCGGGACAGGAAGGGGCTACACCTTC
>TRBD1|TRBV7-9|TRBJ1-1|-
CASSSGTGGRVNTEAFF
TGTGCCAGCAGCTCTGGGACAGGAGGACGTGTGAACACTGAAGCTTTCTTT
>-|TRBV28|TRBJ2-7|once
CASSRRYEQYF
TGTGCCAGTAGTAGGCGGTACGAGCAGTACTTC
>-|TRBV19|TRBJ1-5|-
CASTLGGNINQPQHF
TGTGCCAGTACCCTAGGAGGGAATATCAATCAGCCCCAGCATTTT
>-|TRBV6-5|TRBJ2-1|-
CASSYSSWSEQFF
TGTGCCAGCAGTTACTCCTCTTGGAGTGAGCAGTTCTTC
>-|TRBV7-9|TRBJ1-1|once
CASSLGQEAFF
TGTGCCAGCAGCTTAGGCCAGGAAGCTTTCTTT
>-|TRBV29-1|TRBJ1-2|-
CSVESRGPNTYGYTF
TGCAGCGTTGAATCCAGGGGACCTAACACCTATGGCTACACCTTC
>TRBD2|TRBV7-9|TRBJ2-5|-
CASSAGTSGRAAETQYF
TGTGCCAGCAGCGCCGGGACTAGCGGGAGGGCCGCGGAGACCCAGTACTTC
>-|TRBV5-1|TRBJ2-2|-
CASSLTSRAGELFF
TGCGCCAGCAGCTTGACTAGTCGTGCCGGGGAGCTGTTTTTT
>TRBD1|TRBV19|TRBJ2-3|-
CASSGNRGRADTQYF
TGTGCCAGTAGTGGGAACAGGGGGCGGGCAGATACGCAGTATTTT
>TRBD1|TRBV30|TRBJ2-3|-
CAWSVRYRGTDTQYF
TGTGCCTGGAGTGTTAGGTACAGGGGAACAGATACGCAGTATTTT
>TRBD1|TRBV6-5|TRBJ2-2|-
CASSYGDRGRTGELFF
TGTGCCAGCAGTTACGGGGACAGGGGCCGGACCGGGGAGCTGTTTTTT
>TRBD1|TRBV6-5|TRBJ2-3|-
CASRPTGGYSDTQYF
TGTGCCAGCAGACCGACAGGGGGATACTCAGATACGCAGTATTTT
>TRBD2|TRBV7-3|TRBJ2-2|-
CASRPPPGLAGVGTGELFF
TGTGCCAGCAGACCTCCCCCGGGACTAGCGGGAGTCGGCACCGGGGAGCTGTTTTTT
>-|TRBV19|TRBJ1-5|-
CASSILGRDQPQHF
TGTGCCAGTAGTATTTTAGGCAGGGATCAGCCCCAGCATTTT
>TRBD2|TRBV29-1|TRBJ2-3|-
CSVESPSGPTDTQYF
TGCAGCGTTGAATCCCCTAGCGGGCCCACAGATACGCAGTATTTT
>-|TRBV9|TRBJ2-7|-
CASSVGGNYEQYF
TGTGCCAGCAGCGTAGGAGGAAACTACGAGCAGTACTTC
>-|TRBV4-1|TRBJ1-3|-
CASSQLPSGNTIYF
TGCGCCAGCAGCCAACTACCCTCTGGAAACACCATATATTTT
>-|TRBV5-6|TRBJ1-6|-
CASSLSGAGNSPLHF
TGTGCCAGCAGCTTATCAGGGGCTGGTAATTCACCCCTCCACTTT
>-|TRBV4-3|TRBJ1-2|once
CASSQDHPANYGYTF
TGCGCCAGCAGCCAAGATCACCCAGCTAACTATGGCTACACCTTC
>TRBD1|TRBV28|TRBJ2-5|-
CASSFDRDSSEETQYF
TGTGCCAGCAGTTTCGATCGGGACAGTTCGGAGGAGACCCAGTACTTC
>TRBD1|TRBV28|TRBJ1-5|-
CASIGQAPNQPQHF
TGTGCCAGCATTGGACAGGCACCCAATCAGCCCCAGCATTTT
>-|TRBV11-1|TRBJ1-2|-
CASSLGPYYGYTF
TGTGCCAGCAGCTTAGGTCCCTATTATGGCTACACCTTC
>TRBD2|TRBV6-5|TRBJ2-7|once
CASSYPGTSGYEQYF
TGTGCCAGCAGTTACCCCGGGACTAGTGGCTACGAGCAGTACTTC